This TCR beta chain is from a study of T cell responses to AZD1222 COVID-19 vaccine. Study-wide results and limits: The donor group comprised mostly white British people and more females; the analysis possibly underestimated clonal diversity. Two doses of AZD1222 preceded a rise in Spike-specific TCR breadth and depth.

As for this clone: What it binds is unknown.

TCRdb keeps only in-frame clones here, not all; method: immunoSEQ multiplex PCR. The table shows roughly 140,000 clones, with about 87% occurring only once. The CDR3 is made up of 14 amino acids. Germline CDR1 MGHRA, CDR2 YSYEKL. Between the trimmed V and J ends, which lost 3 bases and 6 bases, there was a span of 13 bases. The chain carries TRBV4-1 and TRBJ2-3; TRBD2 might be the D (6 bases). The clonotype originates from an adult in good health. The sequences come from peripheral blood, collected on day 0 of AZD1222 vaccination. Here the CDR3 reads CASSHRGRGDTQYF. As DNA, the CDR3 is TGCGCCAGCAGCCACCGTGGACGGGGGGATACGCAGTATTTT.